Following are 32 T cell receptor beta chains from one sample sequenced in a study of shared clonotypes between healthy human individuals. Sequencing was performed with immunoSEQ multiplex PCR; in TCRdb, only in-frame clones are kept and a portion is missing. The table lists under 850,000 clones, over 60% of them singletons. Sample: memory CD4+ T cells sorted from blood. Specified subset: CD45RA-negative fraction. These receptors originate from a woman aged 30 to 39 in good health.

The chain recombines TRBV30 with TRBJ2-6; TRBD2 agrees at 11 bases. V lost 2 bases, J lost 0 bases, and 12 bases stayed unmatched. In germline, CDR1 is GTSNPN, CDR2 SVGIG (reference sequence). This CDR3 has 20 residues. The CDR3 bases are TGTGCCTGGAGTCGGGGGGGCCAACTAGCGGGAGTCTCTGGGGCCAACGTCCTGACTTTC. As protein: CAWSRGGQLAGVSGANVLTF.

V is TRBV6-5 and J is TRBJ2-5, with D perhaps matching TRBD2 (5 bases). The CDR3 runs to 14 residues. Germline CDR1 reads MNHEY; CDR2 reads SVGAGI. V was trimmed by 0 bases and J by 5 bases, leaving 10 bases between them. CDR3 protein: CASSYSKASETQYF. Here the CDR3 DNA reads TGTGCCAGCAGTTACTCGAAGGCTAGCGAGACCCAGTACTTC.

This rearrangement joins TRBV7-9 to TRBJ2-1; no clear D. Germline CDR1 and CDR2: SEHNR and FQNEAQ (reference sequence). This CDR3 comprises 9 residues. Trimming shortened V by 9 bases and J by 14 bases, and 11 bases separated the two germline ends. The CDR3 protein is CAREPFEFF. DNA for the CDR3: TGTGCCAGAGAACCCTTTGAGTTCTTC.

The chain carries TRBV28 and TRBJ1-1; weak D call: TRBD1 (6 bases). CDR3 length: 13 amino acids. The germline V gene encodes CDR1 MDHEN and CDR2 SYDVKM. Between the trimmed V and J ends, which lost 4 bases and 5 bases, there was a span of 11 bases. The CDR3 reads CASSSPDRTEAFF. The CDR3 DNA follows: TGTGCCAGCAGTTCCCCGGACAGAACTGAAGCTTTCTTT.

This clone was seen more than once but under ten times. This sequence joins TRBV14 and TRBJ1-6; 10 bases are shared with TRBD1. The CDR3 is made up of 14 amino acids. V lost 5 bases and J lost 9; bases outside the gene matches: 4. In germline, CDR1 is SGHDN, CDR2 FVKESK. The chain's CDR3 is CASSETGGRSPLHF. Here the CDR3 DNA reads TGTGCCAGCAGCGAGACAGGGGGCCGTTCACCCCTCCACTTT.

V and J are TRBV28 and TRBJ2-7; D remains ambiguous. CDR3 length: 12 amino acids. Per the germline V gene, CDR1 is MDHEN and CDR2 is SYDVKM. Deletions cut 2 bases from V and 6 bases from J, with 8 bases between. The CDR3 spells CASSLLDSEQYF. Written as DNA, the CDR3 is TGTGCCAGCAGTTTACTAGATAGCGAGCAGTACTTC.

J is TRBJ2-7 and V is TRBV28; D is unclear. From germline, CDR1 is MDHEN and CDR2 SYDVKM. V gave up 3 bases and J gave up 6 bases, with 18 bases separating them. CDR3 length equals 15 residues. CDR3 in amino acids: CASSFLGSESPEQYF. The CDR3 coding sequence is TGTGCCAGCAGTTTTCTGGGCAGCGAGTCTCCCGAGCAGTACTTC.

The chain couples TRBV9 to TRBJ2-1; TRBD1 is a possible D gene (5 bases). Germline assignment: CDR1 SGDLS and CDR2 YYNGEE. The V and J ends lost 4 bases and 0 bases respectively, with 11 bases between them. CDR3 length: 15 residues. As DNA, the CDR3 is TGTGCCAGCAGCACAGGACATAACTCCTACAATGAGCAGTTCTTC. Protein product: CASSTGHNSYNEQFF.

CDR3 in DNA: TGTGCCAGCAGCTTTCTCGGGACAGCTGGAAACACCATATATTTT. This gives the protein CASSFLGTAGNTIYF. The V and J genes are TRBV7-2 and TRBJ1-3, with 7 nucleotides matching TRBD1. V gave up 3 bases and J gave up 2 bases; unmatched junction bases: 4. Germline lookup yields CDR1 SGHTA and CDR2 FQGNSA. The CDR3 sequence is 15 residues long.

This clone was detected only once. This chain connects TRBV11-2 to TRBJ1-3; D is undetermined. CDR3 length equals 15 residues. Germline V gives CDR1 SGHAT, CDR2 FQNNGV. V lost 8 bases, J lost 3 bases, and 17 bases lay in between. The CDR3 is CASHRRQALGNTIYF. In DNA form, the CDR3 reads TGTGCCAGCCATCGGCGGCAGGCCCTTGGAAACACCATATATTTT.

The chain links TRBV6-1 to TRBJ2-4; the D is unclear. The CDR3 has 11 residues. Trimming took off 6 bases at V and 11 bases at J, with 11 bases between the two ends. CDR1 is MNHNS and CDR2 is SASEGT in the germline V gene. The CDR3 sequence: CASSAESVQYF. CDR3 bases: TGTGCCAGCAGCGCAGAGTCGGTTCAGTACTTC.

The chain links TRBV5-1 to TRBJ2-1, with TRBD2 matching 7 bases. This CDR3 has 16 residues. Germline CDR1 is SGHRS and CDR2 is YFSETQ. V dropped 4 bases and J dropped 3; count of bases not matched to a gene: 10. CDR3 coding DNA: TGCGCCAGCAGCCCGGGGCGGGTAGCGGGCTACAATGAGCAGTTCTTC. This sequence encodes CASSPGRVAGYNEQFF.

This clone has more than one count but fewer than ten. This chain links TRBV30 with TRBJ1-5; weak D call: TRBD1 (5 bases). Germline CDR1 and CDR2: GTSNPN and SVGIG (reference sequence). Trimming removed 0 bases from V and 6 bases from J, with 6 bases in between. This CDR3 has 12 amino acids. Here the CDR3 reads CAWSVGGQPQHF. DNA for the CDR3: TGTGCCTGGAGTGTCGGGGGTCAGCCCCAGCATTTT.

CDR3 sequence (DNA): TGCGCCAGCAGCTTGGCCCCCGGAAGCGGGAATCAGCCCCAGCATTTT. This sequence encodes CASSLAPGSGNQPQHF. The V gene is TRBV5-1, the J gene TRBJ1-5; D unresolved. V shed 0 bases and J shed 4 bases, with 14 bases lying between them. In germline, CDR1 is SGHRS, CDR2 YFSETQ. This CDR3 spans 16 amino acids.

This clone was seen only a few times. The CDR3 spells CASSVLRKGTGDYGYTF. The CDR3, as DNA: TGTGCCAGCAGTGTATTGAGAAAAGGGACAGGGGACTATGGCTACACCTTC. The rearrangement uses TRBV27 and TRBJ1-2, with 10 bases matching TRBD1. In germline, CDR1 is MNHEY, CDR2 SMNVEV (reference sequence). CDR3 size: 17 residues. V was clipped by 5 bases and J by 3 bases; unmatched bases: 12.

There are a few counts of this clone. The chain links TRBV11-3 to TRBJ2-2; 8 bases are a match to TRBD1. From germline, CDR1 is SGHNT and CDR2 YENEEA. This CDR3 contains 15 residues. The junction had 10 bases not matched to a gene; V was cut back by 5 bases and J by 8 bases. The CDR3 protein is CASSRQGPSSGELFF. The CDR3 nucleotides are TGTGCCAGCAGCAGACAGGGGCCCAGTTCTGGGGAGCTGTTTTTT.

This clone has only a few counts. This chain uses TRBV4-1 with TRBJ1-5; no reliable D call. Trimming shortened V by 0 bases and J by 7 bases, and 16 bases separated the two germline ends. The CDR3 loop spans 16 amino acids. Germline V gene sequence: CDR1 MGHRA, CDR2 YSYEKL. The CDR3 protein is CASSQDRTLGPQPQHF. The CDR3, as DNA: TGCGCCAGCAGCCAAGATAGGACTTTAGGTCCCCAGCCCCAGCATTTT.

V gene TRBV4-2 combines with J gene TRBJ2-6; 7 bases match TRBD2. V lost 4 bases to trimming and J lost 5 bases; unmatched junction nucleotides: 2. Germline V CDR1 and CDR2: LGHNA, YNFKEQ. CDR3 length equals 14 residues. CDR3 sequence reads: CASSPRGRANVLTF. The CDR3 DNA sequence: TGTGCCAGCAGCCCGCGGGGGAGGGCCAACGTCCTGACTTTC.

The V and J genes are TRBV5-1 and TRBJ2-1; 11 bases line up with TRBD2. V lost 8 bases and J lost 4; bases outside the gene matches: 8. The CDR3 has 15 amino acids. The V gene's germline CDR1 is SGHRS and CDR2 YFSETQ. The CDR3 DNA is TGCGCCAGTTCTGATGGGACTAGCGGATACAATGAGCAGTTCTTC. Translation gives CASSDGTSGYNEQFF.

The genes are TRBV5-4 and TRBJ2-3, with 9 positions matching TRBD2. V lost 1 base, J lost 4 bases, and 1 base stayed unmatched. Germline CDR1 reads SGHNT; CDR2 reads YYREEE (reference sequence). This CDR3 is built from 14 residues. CDR3 protein: CASSLWTSADTQYF. CDR3 nucleotide sequence: TGTGCCAGCAGCTTGTGGACTAGCGCAGATACGCAGTATTTT.

The V call is TRBV7-3, the J call TRBJ2-7, with D maybe TRBD1 (5 bases). With 5 bases removed from V and 3 bases from J, the gap between germline ends came to 8 bases. This CDR3 is built from 12 residues. Germline values: CDR1 SGHTA, CDR2 FQGTGA. CDR3 in amino acids: CASSGRVYEQYF. The CDR3 DNA follows: TGTGCCAGCAGCGGCAGGGTCTACGAGCAGTACTTC.

The J gene is TRBJ1-1, the V gene TRBV2, with TRBD1 identical over 8 bases. After removal of 9 bases from V and 4 bases from J, the junction contained 7 bases not matched to a gene. The CDR3 runs 13 residues. The germline V gene encodes CDR1 SNHLY and CDR2 FYNNEI. The CDR3 DNA is TGTGCCAGGTTCGGACAGGGAGGCACTGAAGCTTTCTTT. It codes for CARFGQGGTEAFF. Drawing the rest from reference TRBV2 and TRBJ1-1, the complete variable domain is EPEVTQTPSHQVTQMGQEVILRCVPISNHLYFYWYRQILGQKVEFLVSFYNNEISEKSEIFDDQFSVERPDGSNFTLKIRSTKLEDSAMYFCARFGQGGTEAFFGQGTRLTVV.

The count of this clone is one. This chain links TRBV11-2 with TRBJ1-2, with D perhaps matching TRBD1 (6 bases). Per the germline V gene, CDR1 is SGHAT and CDR2 is FQNNGV. This CDR3 contains 15 residues. The V gene lost 6 bases and the J gene lost 2 bases, with 16 bases spanning the gap. CDR3 amino acids: CASSPGQNQNYGYTF. CDR3 in DNA: TGTGCCAGCAGTCCCGGACAGAATCAGAACTATGGCTACACCTTC.

This chain joins TRBV18 and TRBJ1-5; 7 bases agree with TRBD1. Per the germline V gene, CDR1 is KGHSH and CDR2 is LQKENI. This CDR3 contains 16 residues. Trimming took 4 bases from V and 4 from J; bases not matched to a gene: 10. The CDR3 coding sequence is TGTGCCAGCTCACGGACGACAGGGAAAAATAATCAGCCCCAGCATTTT. Translated: CASSRTTGKNNQPQHF.

Concerning this clone: This clone may be a read error of a much larger clone one base away. The genes are TRBV6-5 and TRBJ2-7, with 7 nucleotides matching TRBD1. V lost 5 bases to trimming and J lost 2 bases; unmatched junction nucleotides: 0. This CDR3 spans 12 amino acids. The germline gives CDR1 MNHEY, CDR2 SVGAGI. CDR3 DNA: TGTGCCAGCAGTGGACAGGCCTACGAGCAGTACTTC. Amino acids: CASSGQAYEQYF.

This clone has a count of ten or more. Other nucleotide sequences from this sample produce the same CDR3. The chain employs TRBV7-8 and TRBJ1-1; D ambiguous. Germline-derived CDR1 and CDR2 are SGHVS and FQNEAQ. V was pared by 3 bases and J by 4 bases, with 9 bases between. The CDR3 has 13 residues. The chain's CDR3 is CASSLNRVTEAFF. The CDR3 nucleotides read TGTGCCAGCAGCTTGAATAGGGTCACTGAAGCTTTCTTT. Together with reference TRBV7-8 and TRBJ1-1, the CDR3 gives the full variable domain: GAGVSQSPRYKVAKRGQDVALRCDPISGHVSLFWYQQALGQGPEFLTYFQNEAQLDKSGLPSDRFFAERPEGSVSTLKIQRTQQEDSAVYLCASSLNRVTEAFFGQGTRLTVV.

The table lists this clone with many counts. This rearrangement joins TRBV30 to TRBJ1-5; 9 bases align to TRBD1. This CDR3 has 14 amino acids. Germline V CDR1 and CDR2: GTSNPN, SVGIG (reference sequence). The V gene end was trimmed by 5 bases and the J gene end by 6 bases; junction bases not matched to a gene: 8. The chain's CDR3 is CAWGFTGGSQPQHF. In nucleotides, the CDR3 is TGTGCCTGGGGTTTCACAGGGGGCAGTCAGCCCCAGCATTTT.

Regarding this clone: Distinct nucleotide sequences in the sample also encode this CDR3. The gene calls are TRBV19 and TRBJ2-3; no firm D call. The CDR3 is 14 residues long. Germline V CDR1 and CDR2: LNHDA, SQIVND (reference sequence). V gave up 3 bases and J gave up 3 bases, with 10 bases separating them. This CDR3 is CASSIRAGTDTQYF. Here the CDR3 DNA reads TGTGCCAGTAGTATTAGGGCCGGGACAGATACGCAGTATTTT. The complete variable domain, with remaining parts taken from reference TRBV19 and TRBJ2-3, reads DGGITQSPKYLFRKEGQNVTLSCEQNLNHDAMYWYRQDPGQGLRLIYYSQIVNDFQKGDIAEGYSVSREKKESFPLTVTSAQKNPTAFYLCASSIRAGTDTQYFGPGTRLTVL.

This clone was detected only once. The J gene is TRBJ1-4, the V gene TRBV6-5, with D perhaps TRBD1 (6 bases). This CDR3 contains 14 residues. Trimming left V 5 bases short and J 8 bases short, with 15 bases between. Germline CDR1 is MNHEY and CDR2 is SVGAGI. CDR3 bases: TGTGCCAGCAGTCCTGGGGGGGCTACCGAAAAACTGTTTTTT. Translation gives CASSPGGATEKLFF.

V usage is TRBV2 and J usage is TRBJ2-1; D is unresolved. The CDR3 runs to 14 residues. Germline CDR1 is SNHLY and CDR2 is FYNNEI. V gave up 3 bases and J gave up 6 bases, with 12 bases separating them. CDR3 amino acids: CASSDSVFVNEQFF. The CDR3 nucleotides read TGTGCCAGCAGTGATTCAGTCTTCGTCAATGAGCAGTTCTTC.

Written as DNA, the CDR3 is TGTGCCAGCAGCTTGCCCGGGACAGGGGGGATCAAGCAGTACTTC. It specifies CASSLPGTGGIKQYF. The chain has TRBV5-5 and TRBJ2-7, with 11 bases lining up with TRBD1. CDR1 SGHKS and CDR2 YYEKEE come from the germline V gene (reference sequence). The CDR3 has 15 residues. J gave up 8 bases and V 1 base, and 8 bases lay outside the gene matches.

This clone was seen a single time. The gene calls are TRBV29-1 and TRBJ1-1; no definite D call. In germline, CDR1 is SQVTM, CDR2 ANQGSEA. The V and J ends lost 4 bases and 8 bases respectively, with 23 bases between them. The CDR3 extends over 15 amino acids. CDR3 nucleotides: TGCAGCGTTGGAGTTTTCAAGGCGGGCCGAATGGAAGCTTTCTTT. This sequence encodes CSVGVFKAGRMEAFF.